The 9 T cell receptor beta chains given below trace back to one sample, sequenced in a study of T cells in Graves' hyperthyroidism and ophthalmopathy. RNA transcripts gave rise to amplified TCR beta CDR3 regions. RT-PCR in the first round (using the HTBI primer set) targeted the TCR CDR3. In TCRdb, the multiplex PCR reads were re-called with MiXCR into one record per CDR3 protein. This table holds hundreds of thousands of distinct CDR3 sequences, around 15% found once. Sequenced material: blood. These receptors all stem from a woman younger than 30 with Graves' hyperthyroidism.

This clonotype has just one count. The genes are TRBV20-1 and TRBJ2-1, with D possibly matching TRBD1 (5 bases). The CDR3 totals 16 residues. Deletions cut 5 bases from V and 0 bases from J, with 17 bases between. The germline V gene has CDR1 DFQATT and CDR2 SNEGSKA (reference sequence). The CDR3 DNA sequence: TGCAGTGCTCCAGATCAGGGTCTAAGCTCCTACAATGAGCAGTTCTTC. Its translation: CSAPDQGLSSYNEQFF.

In its sample, this clonotype was seen a few times. The chain couples TRBV14 to TRBJ1-6, with TRBD1 matching 9 bases. CDR3 length equals 15 residues. Unmatched junction bases numbered 2, after V lost 0 bases and J lost 8 bases. The germline CDR1 and CDR2 sequences are SGHDN and FVKESK. The CDR3 nucleotides are TGTGCCAGCAGCCAAGATAGGACAGGGGATTCACCCCTCCACTTT. This codes for CASSQDRTGDSPLHF.

The rearrangement links TRBV6-2 or TRBV6-3 to TRBJ2-7, with TRBD1 identical over 7 bases. Germline V gives CDR1 MNHEY, CDR2 SVGEGT. The junction had 1 base not matched to a gene; V was cut back by 8 bases and J by 3 bases. There are 11 residues in the CDR3. CDR3 nucleotide sequence: TGTGCCAGCGGACAGGTCTACGAGCAGTACTTC. This translates into CASGQVYEQYF.

This clonotype was counted many times. The chain combines TRBV3-1 with TRBJ2-5; 11 nucleotides align to TRBD2. The length of the CDR3 is 16 residues. V lost 5 bases, J lost 0 bases, and 5 bases stayed unmatched. Germline CDR1 reads LGHDT; CDR2 reads YNNKEL (reference sequence). CDR3 sequence reads: CASSELTSGNQETQYF. The CDR3 coding sequence is TGTGCCAGCAGCGAACTGACTAGCGGGAACCAAGAGACCCAGTACTTC.

Only a few counts were recorded for this clonotype. The chain recombines TRBV7-8 with TRBJ1-4; D gene unclear. This CDR3 has 15 amino acids. V was cut by 2 bases and J by 0 bases, with 7 bases left in between. Germline assignment: CDR1 SGHVS and CDR2 FQNEAQ. The CDR3 sequence: CASSLWGPTNEKLFF. The DNA for the CDR3 is TGTGCCAGCAGCTTATGGGGTCCAACTAATGAAAAACTGTTTTTT.

This clonotype was picked up many times. V gene TRBV6-2 or TRBV6-3 combines with J gene TRBJ1-1, with TRBD1 matching 7 bases. The CDR3 has 14 residues. Germline loops: CDR1 MNHEY, CDR2 SVGEGT. Unmatched junction bases numbered 9, after V lost 8 bases and J lost 3 bases. The CDR3 here is CASGRQGGDTEAFF. The DNA for the CDR3 is TGTGCCAGCGGCCGACAGGGCGGAGACACTGAAGCTTTCTTT.

This clonotype was seen a handful of times. Just one base apart from a much larger clone, this may be a read error. The J gene is TRBJ2-7, the V gene TRBV11-2, with a tentative D call TRBD1 (5 bases). The length of the CDR3 is 13 residues. Germline assignment: CDR1 SGHAT and CDR2 FQNNGV. The CDR3: CASSWGWGYEQHF. The CDR3 nucleotides are TGTGCCAGCAGCTGGGGTTGGGGCTACGAGCAGCACTTC. Together with reference TRBV11-2 and TRBJ2-7, the CDR3 gives the full variable domain: EAGVAQSPRYKIIEKRQSVAFWCNPISGHATLYWYQQILGQGPKLLIQFQNNGVVDDSQLPKDRFSAERLKGVDSTLKIQPAKLEDSAVYLCASSWGWGYEQHFGPGTRLTVT.

This clonotype has a count of ten or more. This chain connects TRBV20-1 to TRBJ2-7, with a tentative D call TRBD1 (6 bases). Germline V CDR1 and CDR2: DFQATT, SNEGSKA (reference sequence). The CDR3 runs to 13 residues. V lost 5 bases and J 5 bases, leaving 16 bases between the germline ends. This chain's CDR3 is CSAGLRGRHEQYF. For the CDR3, the DNA is TGCAGTGCTGGACTTAGGGGGAGACACGAGCAGTACTTC.

In its sample, this clonotype was seen a few times. The chain uses TRBV20-1 and TRBJ2-1; perhaps D is TRBD1 or TRBD2 (5 bases each). Germline CDR1 reads DFQATT; CDR2 reads SNEGSKA (reference sequence). Trimming removed 0 bases from V and 7 bases from J, with 19 bases in between. The CDR3 is 16 amino acids. CDR3 DNA: TGCAGTGCTAGAGATTCCAAGTGGGGGTGGCGAAATGAGCAGTTCTTC. It yields the protein CSARDSKWGWRNEQFF.